Sequencing of this T cell receptor beta chain was carried out in a study of identical twins. The CDR3 extends over 17 amino acids. Trimming took 2 bases from V and 0 from J; bases not matched to a gene: 12. In germline, CDR1 is DFQATT, CDR2 SNEGSKA (reference sequence). This clonotype turned up a few times. Carrying unique molecular identifiers, the cDNA also gained a universal primer site through template switching. TCRdb used MiXCR to reprocess the 5' RACE reads, holding one entry per CDR3 protein. In the table there are some 500,000 distinct CDR3 sequences, 11% to 15% of which are singletons. The sample was also reused in another study, on yellow fever vaccine responses in identical twins.

The chain is built from TRBV20-1 and TRBJ2-5, with TRBD2 matching over 7 bases. The sample was CD4+ T cells sorted from blood. The TCR was taken from a woman aged 18-29 years in good health. The CDR3 bases are TGCAGTGCTAGAAGGAGTAGCGGGCCCCCGTACCAAGAGACCCAGTACTTC. Amino acids: CSARRSSGPPYQETQYF.